This T cell receptor (beta chain) is drawn from a study of cytomegalovirus exposure and HLA in healthy donors. Vbeta (60) and Jbeta (13) primers were used in the PCR. This table comes from immunoSEQ multiplex PCR, and its TCRdb copy is limited to in-frame clones, with some not included. The sample consists of 100,000 to 120,000 clones, more than 65% of them appearing once. In this sample, this clone turned up many times. The CDR3 is 11 amino acids. The germline V gene has CDR1 WNHNN and CDR2 SYGVQD (reference sequence). The V and J ends lost 2 bases and 5 bases respectively, with 2 bases between them.

J is TRBJ2-3 and V is TRBV10-1; D is uncertain. The sample consisted of PBMCs. This sequence was found in a man under 40 in good health and CMV-seropositive. Here the CDR3 DNA reads TGCGCCAGCAGTGAGCAAGATACGCAGTATTTT. Translating it yields CASSEQDTQYF.